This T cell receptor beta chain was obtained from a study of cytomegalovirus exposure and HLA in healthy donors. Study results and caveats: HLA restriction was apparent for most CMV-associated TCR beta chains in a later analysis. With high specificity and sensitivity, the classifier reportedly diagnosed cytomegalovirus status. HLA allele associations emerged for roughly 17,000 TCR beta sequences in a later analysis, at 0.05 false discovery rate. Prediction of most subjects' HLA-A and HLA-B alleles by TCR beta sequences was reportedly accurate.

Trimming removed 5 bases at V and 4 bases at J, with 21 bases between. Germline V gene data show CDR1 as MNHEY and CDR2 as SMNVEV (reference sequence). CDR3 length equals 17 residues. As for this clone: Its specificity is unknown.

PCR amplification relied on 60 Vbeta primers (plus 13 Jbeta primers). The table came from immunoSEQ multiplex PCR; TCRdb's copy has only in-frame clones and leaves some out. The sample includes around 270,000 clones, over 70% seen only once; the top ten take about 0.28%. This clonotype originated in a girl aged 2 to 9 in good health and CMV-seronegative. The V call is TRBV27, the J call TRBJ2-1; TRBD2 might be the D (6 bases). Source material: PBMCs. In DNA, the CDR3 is TGTGCCAGCAGTCCCCCGCGGGGCGGGTCGGGATACAATGAGCAGTTCTTC. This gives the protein CASSPPRGGSGYNEQFF.